These T cell receptor beta chains were read from a single sample in a study of CD8 T cells in ankylosing spondylitis. TCRdb recomputed calls from the 5' RACE reads with MiXCR, one row per CDR3 protein. The data show over 600,000 distinct CDR3 sequences, about 20% seen once. Input material: blood, either unsorted or a sorted T cell fraction (not recorded which). Receptors were obtained from a male donor with ankylosing spondylitis. CDR3s include the opening cysteine and the closing phenylalanine or tryptophan. D genes are given only for firm matches. Clone size is stated in some rows and not others, as once, few, many or a class when expanded.

CDR3aa | CDR3nt | abundance | j_gene | d_gene | v_gene
CSARDDRGTYEQYF | TGCAGTGCTAGAGATGACAGGGGAACCTACGAGCAGTACTTC | few | TRBJ2-7 | TRBD1 | TRBV20-1
CASTTGGYEKLFF | TGTGCCAGCACGACAGGGGGCTATGAAAAACTGTTTTTT | few | TRBJ1-4 | TRBD1 | TRBV12-3/TRBV12-4
CASSLTGQGAMNTEAFF | TGCGCCAGCAGCTTAACGGGACAGGGGGCAATGAACACTGAAGCTTTCTTT | few | TRBJ1-1 | TRBD1 | TRBV5-1
CAWSSRVFRETQYF | TGTGCCTGGAGTTCCAGGGTTTTTCGGGAGACCCAGTACTTC | - | TRBJ2-5 | - | TRBV30
CASSKERSNTGELFF | TGTGCCAGCAGTAAAGAGCGGTCCAACACCGGGGAGCTGTTTTTT | few | TRBJ2-2 | - | TRBV7-3
CSVDTSGRKDEQYF | TGCAGCGTCGATACTAGCGGGAGAAAGGACGAGCAGTACTTC | - | TRBJ2-7 | TRBD2 | TRBV29-1
CASSQGTENSPLHF | TGTGCCAGCAGCCAGGGGACAGAAAATTCACCCCTCCACTTT | many | TRBJ1-6 | TRBD1 | TRBV7-3
CASKPDRLLFRGYTF | TGTGCCAGCAAACCGGACAGGCTACTATTCCGAGGCTACACCTTC | - | TRBJ1-2 | TRBD1 | TRBV6-1
CASITHSGRSGGTQYF | TGTGCCAGCATCACTCATAGCGGGAGGTCTGGTGGTACGCAGTATTTT | many | TRBJ2-3 | TRBD2 | TRBV12-3/TRBV12-4
CSVAGGWETQYF | TGCAGCGTTGCCGGGGGCTGGGAGACCCAGTACTTC | - | TRBJ2-5 | - | TRBV29-1
CASSSRARQETQYF | TGTGCCAGCAGCTCCAGGGCGCGGCAAGAGACCCAGTACTTC | few | TRBJ2-5 | - | TRBV7-9
CASSHAHGYTF | TGTGCCAGTAGTCACGCCCACGGCTACACCTTC | - | TRBJ1-2 | - | TRBV19
CASSFLRTGTGELFF | TGCGCCAGCAGCTTCCTCAGGACGGGGACCGGGGAGCTGTTTTTT | - | TRBJ2-2 | - | TRBV5-1
CSGTGGAGYGYTF | TGCAGCGGTACAGGGGGCGCTGGCTATGGCTACACCTTC | few | TRBJ1-2 | TRBD1 | TRBV29-1
CASSPEGYLSYEQYF | TGTGCCAGCAGCCCAGAGGGATATCTCTCCTACGAGCAGTACTTC | - | TRBJ2-7 | - | TRBV7-6
CSVERDGYEQYF | TGCAGCGTTGAAAGGGACGGCTACGAGCAGTACTTC | few | TRBJ2-7 | - | TRBV29-1
CASSPAPYEQFF | TGTGCCAGCAGCCCCGCTCCGTATGAGCAGTTCTTC | - | TRBJ2-1 | - | TRBV11-2
CASNYLNTNMNTEAFF | TGTGCCAGCAACTACTTAAATACAAACATGAACACTGAAGCTTTCTTT | few | TRBJ1-1 | - | TRBV6-2/TRBV6-3
CASSVGGFSGANVLTF | TGCGCCAGCAGTGTTGGGGGGTTCTCTGGGGCCAACGTCCTGACTTTC | once | TRBJ2-6 | - | TRBV10-2
CASSLASGASYNEQFF | TGTGCCAGCAGCTTGGCGTCAGGGGCCTCCTACAATGAGCAGTTCTTC | few | TRBJ2-1 | - | TRBV5-6
CSVSQRGAYEQYF | TGCAGCGTTTCCCAGCGGGGGGCCTACGAGCAGTACTTC | few | TRBJ2-7 | TRBD2 | TRBV29-1
CASSTGTGVQPQHF | TGTGCCAGCAGCACCGGGACAGGGGTTCAGCCCCAGCATTTT | few | TRBJ1-5 | TRBD1 | TRBV9
CASSPNLAGDEQYF | TGTGCCAGCAGCCCAAATCTAGCGGGAGATGAGCAGTACTTC | - | TRBJ2-7 | TRBD2 | TRBV7-9
CSVEGEGAPQNYGYTF | TGCAGCGTTGAGGGGGAGGGCGCCCCTCAGAACTATGGCTACACCTTC | few | TRBJ1-2 | - | TRBV29-1
CASTPPGSYEQYF | TGTGCCAGCACGCCTCCAGGTTCCTACGAGCAGTACTTC | - | TRBJ2-7 | - | TRBV6-6
CASSTRASRGETQYF | TGTGCCAGCAGCACCCGGGCCTCTCGAGGGGAGACCCAGTACTTC | - | TRBJ2-5 | - | TRBV9
CASSLTAGAGAQHF | TGTGCCAGCAGTTTAACAGCCGGAGCTGGGGCCCAGCATTTT | few | TRBJ1-5 | - | TRBV28
CASSPLITAGEKLFF | TGTGCCAGCAGCCCACTGATCACTGCGGGTGAAAAACTGTTTTTT | - | TRBJ1-4 | - | TRBV27
CATSRGRAGGPITDTQYF | TGTGCCACCAGCAGGGGTAGAGCGGGAGGGCCGATCACAGATACGCAGTATTTT | - | TRBJ2-3 | TRBD2 | TRBV15
CASSSHGTGMGTGELFF | TGTGCCAGCAGCTCCCACGGGACAGGGATGGGCACCGGGGAGCTGTTTTTT | - | TRBJ2-2 | TRBD1 | TRBV7-3
CAWSAQGDTQYF | TGTGCCTGGAGTGCACAGGGAGATACGCAGTATTTT | - | TRBJ2-3 | - | TRBV30
CASSSTIAGEAYNEQFF | TGCGCCAGCAGCTCGACAATAGCGGGGGAGGCCTACAATGAGCAGTTCTTC | many | TRBJ2-1 | TRBD2 | TRBV5-1
CASSLWDRVDRYGYTF | TGTGCCAGCAGTTTATGGGACAGAGTTGACCGATATGGCTACACCTTC | few | TRBJ1-2 | TRBD1 | TRBV12-3/TRBV12-4
CAILGTGSSYNSPLHF | TGTGCCATCTTGGGGACAGGGAGCTCCTATAATTCACCCCTCCACTTT | many | TRBJ1-6 | TRBD1 | TRBV10-3
CASSPLLVAGEQFF | TGTGCCAGCAGCCCCCTTCTTGTAGCGGGGGAGCAGTTCTTC | - | TRBJ2-1 | TRBD2 | TRBV5-5
CASSFWEQETQYF | TGTGCCAGCAGTTTTTGGGAGCAAGAGACCCAGTACTTC | - | TRBJ2-5 | - | TRBV28
CAISESRNQPQHF | TGTGCCATCAGTGAGTCCAGGAATCAGCCCCAGCATTTT | few | TRBJ1-5 | - | TRBV10-3
CASSLFGPGQGSYEQYF | TGTGCCAGCAGCTTATTTGGTCCGGGACAGGGGTCATATGAGCAGTACTTC | - | TRBJ2-7 | TRBD1 | TRBV7-3
CASSDGQWGETQYF | TGTGCCAGCAGCGACGGACAGTGGGGAGAGACCCAGTACTTC | - | TRBJ2-5 | - | TRBV9
CATSRELKRLGTGELFF | TGTGCCACCAGCAGAGAACTCAAAAGACTGGGGACCGGGGAGCTGTTTTTT | few | TRBJ2-2 | - | TRBV15
CASSPEQIHRVMNTEAFF | TGTGCCAGCTCACCCGAACAGATCCATAGGGTTATGAACACTGAAGCTTTCTTT | few | TRBJ1-1 | - | TRBV18
CSANPRQSYNSPLHF | TGCAGTGCTAACCCCCGACAGTCCTATAATTCACCCCTCCACTTT | few | TRBJ1-6 | - | TRBV20-1
CASSVPGQAERGYGYTF | TGTGCCAGCAGTGTCCCGGGACAGGCGGAGAGGGGCTATGGCTACACCTTC | few | TRBJ1-2 | TRBD1 | TRBV2
CSAPGLAGADNEQFF | TGCAGTGCCCCCGGACTAGCGGGAGCTGACAATGAGCAGTTCTTC | - | TRBJ2-1 | TRBD2 | TRBV20-1
CASSLNGQGGSEAFF | TGCGCCAGCAGCTTGAATGGACAGGGAGGCTCTGAAGCTTTCTTT | - | TRBJ1-1 | TRBD1 | TRBV5-1
CASSFGIDTQYF | TGTGCCAGCAGTTTTGGAATAGATACGCAGTATTTT | - | TRBJ2-3 | - | TRBV6-2/TRBV6-3
CASSQDIRGRQPQHF | TGCGCCAGCAGCCAAGACATCAGGGGGCGGCAGCCCCAGCATTTT | - | TRBJ1-5 | TRBD1 | TRBV4-1
CASYSTGSDEQYF | TGTGCCAGCTACTCGACAGGGTCGGACGAGCAGTACTTC | few | TRBJ2-7 | TRBD1 | TRBV2
CASRFGPETEAFF | TGTGCCAGCAGATTCGGTCCGGAGACTGAAGCTTTCTTT | few | TRBJ1-1 | - | TRBV3-1
CASSSNRERGSYNEQFF | TGTGCCAGCAGTTCAAACAGGGAAAGGGGGTCCTACAATGAGCAGTTCTTC | few | TRBJ2-1 | - | TRBV27
CASSHRGGEGYTF | TGTGCCAGCAGTCACCGCGGGGGGGAAGGCTACACCTTC | - | TRBJ1-2 | - | TRBV11-3
CASSSWTSGSGEQFF | TGTGCCAGCAGCTCGTGGACTAGCGGGAGTGGTGAGCAGTTCTTC | - | TRBJ2-1 | TRBD2 | TRBV11-2
CASRTSLRETQYF | TGTGCGTCTCGGACTAGCCTGAGGGAGACCCAGTACTTC | - | TRBJ2-5 | TRBD2 | TRBV12-3/TRBV12-4
CASSLLNRVSTEAFF | TGCGCCAGCAGCTTGTTGAACAGGGTAAGCACTGAAGCTTTCTTT | few | TRBJ1-1 | - | TRBV5-1
CSARDLWFGGTENTEAFF | TGCAGTGCTAGAGATCTTTGGTTTGGGGGGACGGAGAACACTGAAGCTTTCTTT | - | TRBJ1-1 | - | TRBV20-1
CASSQGGAGAYEQYF | TGCGCCAGCAGCCAGGGGGGGGCAGGGGCCTACGAGCAGTACTTC | few | TRBJ2-7 | - | TRBV4-1
CASSDDRGNQPQHF | TGTGCCAGCAGTGATGACCGGGGCAATCAGCCCCAGCATTTT | - | TRBJ1-5 | - | TRBV2
CASSHLSGATYNEQFF | TGTGCCAGCAGCCACTTAAGCGGGGCCACCTACAATGAGCAGTTCTTC | few | TRBJ2-1 | TRBD2 | TRBV4-2